The T cell receptor (beta chain) described here comes from a study of OX40 agonist ivuxolimab in advanced cancers. With 3 bases clipped from V and 7 bases from J, the junction kept 6 bases outside the gene matches. The V gene's germline CDR1 is MGHDK and CDR2 SYGVNS. The CDR3 sequence is 15 residues long. Repertoires were generated with immunoSEQ multiplex PCR, while TCRdb's copy carries only in-frame clones and drops some. The sample records around 90,000 clones, approximately 87% being singletons. This receptor was obtained from an adult with an advanced solid tumor such as melanoma, head and neck, liver or kidney cancer. The material was CD4+ or CD8+ T cells sorted from blood, obtained in a trial of the OX40 agonist ivuxolimab. The chain uses TRBV25-1 and TRBJ1-6; 7 bases are a match to TRBD1. DNA for the CDR3: TGTGCCAGCAGTGATGACAGGGTAAACAATTCACCCCTCCACTTT. This translates into CASSDDRVNNSPLHF.